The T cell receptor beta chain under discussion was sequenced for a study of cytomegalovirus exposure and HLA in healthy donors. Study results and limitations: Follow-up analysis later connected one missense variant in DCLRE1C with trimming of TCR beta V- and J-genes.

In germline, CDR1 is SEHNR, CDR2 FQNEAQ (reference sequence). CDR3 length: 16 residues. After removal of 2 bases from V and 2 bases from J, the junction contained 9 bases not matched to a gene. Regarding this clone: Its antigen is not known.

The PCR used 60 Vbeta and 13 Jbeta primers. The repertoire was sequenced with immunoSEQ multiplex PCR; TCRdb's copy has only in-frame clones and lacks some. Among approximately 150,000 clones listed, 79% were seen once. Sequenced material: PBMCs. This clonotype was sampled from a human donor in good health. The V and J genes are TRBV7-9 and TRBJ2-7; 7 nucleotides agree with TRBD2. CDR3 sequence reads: CASSLNVRLAAYEQYF. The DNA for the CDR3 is TGTGCCAGCAGCTTAAATGTTCGGCTAGCGGCCTACGAGCAGTACTTC.